This is a list of T cell receptor beta chains from one sample in a study of cytomegalovirus exposure and HLA in healthy donors. Clones were sequenced by immunoSEQ multiplex PCR, and TCRdb holds only the in-frame ones, with some missing. The data hold 90,000 to 140,000 clones, with over 75% observed a single time. Specimen: PBMCs. The receptors were sampled from a woman aged 35 to 49 in good health and CMV-seropositive. The CDR3 runs from the conserved cysteine through the conserved F or W. Each record gives: V gene, CDR3 protein.

>TRBV19
CASSTKLKRTGPGTQYF
>TRBV11-3
CASSFQGNTEAFF
>TRBV10-2
CASSDLAGVSYNEQFF
>TRBV28
CASSFPTGNSYNEQFF
>TRBV18
CASSPPSYNEQFF
>TRBV10-3
CAISQGALYEQYF
>TRBV6-6
CASSHGTGENEQYF
>TRBV28
CASSFRTLHRANQPQHF
>TRBV15
CATSRALQGLNTEAFF
>TRBV18
CASSPLAGDTDTQYF
>TRBV7-2
CASSLGATDTQYF
>TRBV5-1
CASRPYDRAIYEQYF
>TRBV18
CASSLNRVLQNSYEQYF
>TRBV2
CASSADYNQPQHF
>TRBV2
CASWTIANYGYTF